Presented here are 3 T cell receptor beta chains from one specimen sequenced in a study of beta chain features in type 1 diabetes. Their cognate antigens are unknown. Expressed TCRB transcripts were sequenced because the isolated RNA had all been reverse transcribed beforehand. Clones were sequenced by immunoSEQ multiplex PCR, and TCRdb holds only the in-frame ones, with some missing. The sample has approximately 260,000 clones, 20% seen once. The study, taken as a whole, reports: Patients with Type 1 diabetes showed moderately but significantly shorter TCRB CDR3s in all four CD4+ subsets.

The sequencing sample was made of naive CD4+ T cells from blood. The receptors originated from a middle-aged woman with type 1 diabetes.

This chain uses TRBV14 with TRBJ2-3; 10 bases are shared with TRBD2. CDR1 and CDR2 (germline): SGHDN, FVKESK. The CDR3 has 17 amino acids. Unmatched junction bases numbered 12, after V lost 4 bases and J lost 5 bases. CDR3 DNA: TGTGCCAGCAGCCTCTTGCAGGTAGCGGGAGGAGGAGATACGCAGTATTTT. Translation: CASSLLQVAGGGDTQYF.

The chain is built from TRBV2 and TRBJ2-3; TRBD2 matches 7 bases. The CDR3 totals 15 residues. The germline CDR1 and CDR2 sequences are SNHLY and FYNNEI. With 1 base clipped from V and 6 bases from J, the junction kept 7 bases outside the gene matches. The CDR3 DNA follows: TGTGCCAGCAGTGAAGATAAGACAGCGGGGGATACGCAGTATTTT. Protein product: CASSEDKTAGDTQYF.

CDR3 DNA: TGTGCCAGCAGCCCCCGGACAGGTCCCAATGAGCAGTTCTTC. Its protein is CASSPRTGPNEQFF. This sequence joins TRBV7-9 and TRBJ2-1; 7 nucleotides line up with TRBD1. CDR3 length: 14 amino acids. CDR1 is SEHNR and CDR2 is FQNEAQ in the germline V gene (reference sequence). Trimming took 5 bases from V and 6 from J; bases not matched to a gene: 7.